Listed here are 7 T cell receptor beta chains from one sample, sequenced in a study of naive CD8 T cells in extremely preterm neonates. Data came from immunoSEQ multiplex PCR; TCRdb stores just in-frame clones and leaves some out. The sample lists approximately 5,000 clones; approximately 97% were seen once. Sequencing was carried out using naive CD8+ T cells from blood. All receptors come from a human donor in good health.

As to this clone: The junction shows a germline mismatch at one end, possibly a read error. The chain couples TRBV9 to TRBJ2-7; 7 nucleotides agree with TRBD1. Per the germline V gene, CDR1 is SGDLS and CDR2 is YYNGEE. There are 16 residues in the CDR3. The CDR3 sequence is CASSAEGTAITYERYF. The CDR3 bases are TGTGCCAGCAGCGCCGAAGGGACAGCGATCACCTACGAGCGGTACTTC. The full variable domain, completed using reference TRBV9 and TRBJ2-7, is DSGVTQTPKHLITATGQRVTLRCSPRSGDLSVYWYQQSLDQGLQFLIQYYNGEERAKGNILERFSAQQFPDLHSELNLSSLELGDSALYFCASSAEGTAITYERYFGPGTRLTVT.

This rearrangement joins TRBV27 to TRBJ1-2, with 7 bases identical to TRBD1. The CDR3 runs to 17 residues. Germline V gene data show CDR1 as MNHEY and CDR2 as SMNVEV (reference sequence). V was clipped by 4 bases and J by 0 bases; unmatched bases: 11. Here the CDR3 reads CASSSVGYRGPNYGYTF. The DNA of the CDR3 is TGTGCCAGCAGTTCGGTGGGGTACAGGGGCCCTAACTATGGCTACACCTTC.

The chain is built from TRBV29-1 and TRBJ2-7, with D perhaps TRBD1 (5 bases). The CDR3 has 15 residues. CDR1 and CDR2 from the germline V gene are SQVTM and ANQGSEA. Trimming left V 2 bases short and J 1 base short, with 15 bases between. The CDR3 here is CSVETGVLGSYEQYF. The CDR3 nucleotides read TGCAGCGTTGAAACAGGCGTTCTGGGGTCCTACGAGCAGTACTTC.

As DNA, the CDR3 is TGTGCCAGCAGCTCCCCGACAGGAGCTTCCTACGAGCAGTACTTC. Residues: CASSSPTGASYEQYF. V is TRBV11-2 and J is TRBJ2-7, with a possible D match to TRBD1 (6 bases). Germline values: CDR1 SGHAT, CDR2 FQNNGV. V gave up 4 bases and J gave up 1 base, with 14 bases separating them. The CDR3 totals 15 residues.

The chain joins TRBV10-2 to TRBJ2-5; 7 bases match TRBD1. Gene TRBJ2-7 matches the end of the DNA better, so the J call may be wrong. The germline CDR1 and CDR2 sequences are WSHSY and SAAADI. The CDR3 has 13 amino acids. CDR3 nucleotide sequence: TGCGCCAGCAGACAGGGGTCCTCCTACGAGCAGTACTTC. It codes for CASRQGSSYEQYF.

The rearrangement joins TRBV19 to TRBJ2-7; D might be TRBD2 (6 bases). Germline V gives CDR1 LNHDA, CDR2 SQIVND (reference sequence). The CDR3 has 14 residues. V was shortened by 4 bases and J by 3 bases, with 13 bases between the two germline ends. CDR3 in DNA: TGTGCCAGTAGTACACGAGGAGGGTTCTACGAGCAGTACTTC. As protein: CASSTRGGFYEQYF.

The chain joins TRBV28 to TRBJ1-1; possible D gene TRBD1, 5 bases. Deletions cut 6 bases from V and 6 bases from J, with 20 bases between. The CDR3 is 15 amino acids. From germline, CDR1 is MDHEN and CDR2 SYDVKM. The CDR3 spells CASSKTGTADAEAFF. In DNA form, the CDR3 reads TGTGCCAGCAGCAAAACCGGGACTGCAGACGCTGAAGCTTTCTTT.